This TCR beta chain was observed in a study of molecular identifiers for immune sequencing clone quantification. This clonotype was seen only a few times. V lost 8 bases and J lost 4, with 11 bases in between. Germline CDR1 reads SNHLY; CDR2 reads FYNNEI. The CDR3 covers 12 residues. From the PCR reads, TCRdb called clonotypes with MiXCR, one entry per CDR3 protein. This table has roughly 630,000 distinct CDR3 sequences, roughly 27% appearing once. The source of this sequence is a human donor in good health. Some libraries in this study had Jurkat cell RNA spiked in. The genes are TRBV2 and TRBJ1-2; a weak D match, TRBD1 (5 bases). Sequenced material: naive CD8+ T cells from blood, with Jurkat cell RNA spiked in. Documented subset: FACS-sorted CD8+CD4-CCR7+CD45RA+ naive T cells. In nucleotides, the CDR3 is TGTGCCAGCTTCAGGGAGGGCTATGGCTACACCTTC. This codes for CASFREGYGYTF.